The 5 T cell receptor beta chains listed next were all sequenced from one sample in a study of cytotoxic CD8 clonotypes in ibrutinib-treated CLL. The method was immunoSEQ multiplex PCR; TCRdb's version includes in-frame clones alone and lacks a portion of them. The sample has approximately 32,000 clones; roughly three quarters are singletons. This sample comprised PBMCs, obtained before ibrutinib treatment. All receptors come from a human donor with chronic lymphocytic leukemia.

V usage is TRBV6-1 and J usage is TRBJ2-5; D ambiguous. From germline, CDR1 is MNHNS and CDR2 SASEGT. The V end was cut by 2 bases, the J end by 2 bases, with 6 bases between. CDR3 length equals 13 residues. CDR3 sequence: CASSEPVQETQYF. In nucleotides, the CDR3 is TGTGCCAGCAGTGAACCGGTGCAAGAGACCCAGTACTTC.

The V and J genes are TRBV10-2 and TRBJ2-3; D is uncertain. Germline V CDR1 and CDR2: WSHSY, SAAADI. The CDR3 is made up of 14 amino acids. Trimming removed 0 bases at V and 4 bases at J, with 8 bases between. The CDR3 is CASSESRQSDTQYF. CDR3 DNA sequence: TGCGCCAGCAGTGAGTCGAGGCAGTCAGATACGCAGTATTTT.

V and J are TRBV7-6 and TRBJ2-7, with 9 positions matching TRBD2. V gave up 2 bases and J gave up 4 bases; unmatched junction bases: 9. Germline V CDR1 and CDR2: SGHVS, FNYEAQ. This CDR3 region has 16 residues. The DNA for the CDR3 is TGTGCCAGCAGCTTATTTTCGGCTAGCGGGGATTACGAGCAGTACTTC. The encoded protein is CASSLFSASGDYEQYF. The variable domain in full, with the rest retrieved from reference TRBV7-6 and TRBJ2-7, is GAGVSQSPRYKVTKRGQDVALRCDPISGHVSLYWYRQALGQGPEFLTYFNYEAQQDKSGLPNDRFSAERPEGSISTLTIQRTEQRDSAMYRCASSLFSASGDYEQYFGPGTRLTVT.

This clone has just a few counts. CDR3 bases: TGCAGTGCTACCGCCGGCCTCGAGCAGTACTTC. As protein: CSATAGLEQYF. This rearrangement joins TRBV20-1 to TRBJ2-7; D is unresolved. CDR3 length: 11 amino acids. V was clipped by 4 bases and J by 6 bases, with 10 bases between them. The germline gives CDR1 DFQATT, CDR2 SNEGSKA (reference sequence).

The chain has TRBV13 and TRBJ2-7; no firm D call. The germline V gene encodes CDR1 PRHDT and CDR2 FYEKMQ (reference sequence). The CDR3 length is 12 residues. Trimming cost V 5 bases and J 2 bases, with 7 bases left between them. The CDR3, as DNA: TGTGCCAGCAGCATTCAGGCCTACGAGCAGTACTTC. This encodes CASSIQAYEQYF.